The TCR beta chain under discussion was sequenced for a study of cytomegalovirus exposure and HLA in healthy donors. Study context: Sequencing of roughly 180 million T cells in an earlier analysis found 100 million to 140 million unique TCR beta sequences. Among the 350 to 400 donors who were genotyped, around 77% fell in the genetic ancestry cluster that is associated with self-reported Caucasian donors. Overall study findings and caveats: As a later analysis showed, a missense DCLRE1C variant was linked to trimming of TCR beta V- and J-genes.

Per germline, CDR1 PRHDT and CDR2 FYEKMQ (reference sequence). CDR3 size: 14 residues. Trimming cost V 5 bases and J 1 base; bases outside gene matches: 4. 60 Vbeta and 13 Jbeta primers were used in PCR. Method: immunoSEQ multiplex PCR; TCRdb's copy keeps in-frame clones and lacks some. The table lists about 160,000 clones, less than 85% of them singletons. At sampling all donors were nominally healthy, likely with unrecorded immune exposures. As for this clone: The antigen is undetermined.

Source material: PBMCs. This clonotype was sampled from a man aged 50 to 59 in good health and CMV-seropositive. The chain uses TRBV13 and TRBJ2-7; 8 nucleotides agree with TRBD2. CDR3: CASSKTSESYEQYF. The DNA for the CDR3 is TGTGCCAGCAGCAAGACTAGCGAGTCCTACGAGCAGTACTTC.